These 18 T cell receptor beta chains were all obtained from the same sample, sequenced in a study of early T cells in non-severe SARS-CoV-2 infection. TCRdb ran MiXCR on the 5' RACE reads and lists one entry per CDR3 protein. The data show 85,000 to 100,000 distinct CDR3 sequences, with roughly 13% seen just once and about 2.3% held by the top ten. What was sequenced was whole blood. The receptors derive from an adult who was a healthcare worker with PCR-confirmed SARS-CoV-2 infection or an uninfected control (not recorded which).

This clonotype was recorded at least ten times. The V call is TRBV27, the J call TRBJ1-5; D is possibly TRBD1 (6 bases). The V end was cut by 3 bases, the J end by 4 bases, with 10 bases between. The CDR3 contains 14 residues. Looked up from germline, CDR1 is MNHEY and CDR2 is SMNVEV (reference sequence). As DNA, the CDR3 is TGTGCCAGCAGTTTGGGGGGCTTTAATCAGCCCCAGCATTTT. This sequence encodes CASSLGGFNQPQHF.

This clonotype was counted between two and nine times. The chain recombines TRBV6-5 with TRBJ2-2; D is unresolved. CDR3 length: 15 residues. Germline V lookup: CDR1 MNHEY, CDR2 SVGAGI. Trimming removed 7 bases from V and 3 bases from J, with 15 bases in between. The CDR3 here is CASTPMERYTGELFF. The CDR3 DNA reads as TGTGCCAGCACCCCAATGGAGCGTTACACCGGGGAGCTGTTTTTT.

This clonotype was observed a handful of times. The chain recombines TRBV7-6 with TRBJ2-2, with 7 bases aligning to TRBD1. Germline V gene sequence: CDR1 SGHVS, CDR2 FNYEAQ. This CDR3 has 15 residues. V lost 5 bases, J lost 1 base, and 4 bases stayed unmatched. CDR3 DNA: TGTGCCAGCAGCCAGGGGACAGTGAACACCGGGGAGCTGTTTTTT. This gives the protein CASSQGTVNTGELFF.

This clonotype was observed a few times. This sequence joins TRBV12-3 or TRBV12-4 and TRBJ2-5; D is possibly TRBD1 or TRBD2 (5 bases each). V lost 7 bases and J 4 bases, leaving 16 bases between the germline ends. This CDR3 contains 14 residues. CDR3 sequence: CASTPLGPGETQYF. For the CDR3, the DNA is TGTGCCAGCACCCCGTTGGGACCCGGAGAGACCCAGTACTTC.

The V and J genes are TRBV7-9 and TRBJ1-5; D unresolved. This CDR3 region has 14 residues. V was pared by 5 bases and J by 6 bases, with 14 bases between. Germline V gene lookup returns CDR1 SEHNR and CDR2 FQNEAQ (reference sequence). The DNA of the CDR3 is TGTGCCAGCAGCCACGGCTTCGGCCGTCAGCCCCAGCATTTT. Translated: CASSHGFGRQPQHF.

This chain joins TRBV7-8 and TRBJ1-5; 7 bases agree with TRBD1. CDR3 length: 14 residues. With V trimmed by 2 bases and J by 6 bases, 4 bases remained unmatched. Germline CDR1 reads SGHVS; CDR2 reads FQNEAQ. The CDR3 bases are TGTGCCAGCAGCTTACACAGGGGAAGTCAGCCCCAGCATTTT. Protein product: CASSLHRGSQPQHF.

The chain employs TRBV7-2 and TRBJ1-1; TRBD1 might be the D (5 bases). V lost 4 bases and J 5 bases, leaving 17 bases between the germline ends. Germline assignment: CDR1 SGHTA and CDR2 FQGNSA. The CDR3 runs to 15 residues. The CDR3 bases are TGTGCCAGCAGCTCCTCCCGGGGTGGGGGGACTGAAGCTTTCTTT. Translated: CASSSSRGGGTEAFF.

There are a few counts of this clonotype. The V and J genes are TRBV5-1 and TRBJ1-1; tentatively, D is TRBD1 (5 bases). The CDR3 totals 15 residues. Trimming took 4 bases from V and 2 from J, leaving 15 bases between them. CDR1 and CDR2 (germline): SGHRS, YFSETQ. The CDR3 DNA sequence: TGCGCCAGCAGCGAGGCGGGACGGCAAAACACTGAAGCTTTCTTT. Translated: CASSEAGRQNTEAFF.

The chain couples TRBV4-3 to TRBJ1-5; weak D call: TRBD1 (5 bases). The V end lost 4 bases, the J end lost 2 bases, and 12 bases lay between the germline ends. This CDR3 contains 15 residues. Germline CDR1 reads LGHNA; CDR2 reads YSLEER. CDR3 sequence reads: CASSPRVTGNQPQHF. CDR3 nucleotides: TGCGCCAGCAGCCCCAGGGTGACGGGCAATCAGCCCCAGCATTTT.

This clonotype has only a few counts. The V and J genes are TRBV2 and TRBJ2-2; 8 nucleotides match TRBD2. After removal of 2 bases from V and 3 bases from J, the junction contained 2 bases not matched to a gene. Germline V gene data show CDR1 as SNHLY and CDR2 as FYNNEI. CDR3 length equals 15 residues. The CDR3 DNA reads TGTGCCAGCAGTGAATGGCGGGGGGACACCGGGGAGCTGTTTTTT. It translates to CASSEWRGDTGELFF.

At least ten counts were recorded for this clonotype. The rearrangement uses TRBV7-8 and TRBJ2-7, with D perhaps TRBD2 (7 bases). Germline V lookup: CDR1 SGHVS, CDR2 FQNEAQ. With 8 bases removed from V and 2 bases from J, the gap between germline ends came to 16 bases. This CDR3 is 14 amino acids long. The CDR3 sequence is CASGGGDGPYEQYF. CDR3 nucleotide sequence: TGTGCCAGCGGAGGGGGGGACGGCCCCTACGAGCAGTACTTC.

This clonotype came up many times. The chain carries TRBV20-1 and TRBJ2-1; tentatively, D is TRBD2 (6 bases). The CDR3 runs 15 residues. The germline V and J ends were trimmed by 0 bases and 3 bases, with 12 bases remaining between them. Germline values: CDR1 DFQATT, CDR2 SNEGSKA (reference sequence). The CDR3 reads CSARDSGLLYNEQFF. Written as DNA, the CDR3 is TGCAGTGCTAGAGATAGCGGCCTTCTCTACAATGAGCAGTTCTTC.

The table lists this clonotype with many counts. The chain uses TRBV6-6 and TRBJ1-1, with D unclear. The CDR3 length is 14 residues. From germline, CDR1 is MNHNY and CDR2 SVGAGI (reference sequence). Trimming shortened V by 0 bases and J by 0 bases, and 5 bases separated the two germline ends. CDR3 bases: TGTGCCAGCAGTTACTCGACTTTGAACACTGAAGCTTTCTTT. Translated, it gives CASSYSTLNTEAFF.

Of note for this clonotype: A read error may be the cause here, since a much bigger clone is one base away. The DNA for the CDR3 is TGTGCCAGCATCTCAGAGGGGCTAGCGGGGGGTATCGCAGATACGCAGTATTTT. It is translated as CASISEGLAGGIADTQYF. This chain connects TRBV7-9 to TRBJ2-3, with 11 positions matching TRBD2. The germline gives CDR1 SEHNR, CDR2 FQNEAQ (reference sequence). The CDR3 contains 18 residues. The trim removed 7 bases at V and 4 bases at J, leaving 16 bases unmatched.

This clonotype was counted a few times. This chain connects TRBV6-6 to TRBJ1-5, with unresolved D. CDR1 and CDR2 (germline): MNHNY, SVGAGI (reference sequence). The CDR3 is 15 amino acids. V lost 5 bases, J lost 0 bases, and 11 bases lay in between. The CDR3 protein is CASSAYGYSNQPQHF. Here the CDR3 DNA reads TGTGCCAGCAGTGCCTACGGATATAGCAATCAGCCCCAGCATTTT.

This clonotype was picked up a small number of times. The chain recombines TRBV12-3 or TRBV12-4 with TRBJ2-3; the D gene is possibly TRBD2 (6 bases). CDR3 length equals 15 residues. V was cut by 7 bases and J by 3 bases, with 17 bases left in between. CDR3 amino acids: CASIPRDSKTDTQYF. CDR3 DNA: TGTGCCAGCATCCCCAGGGACTCGAAAACAGATACGCAGTATTTT.

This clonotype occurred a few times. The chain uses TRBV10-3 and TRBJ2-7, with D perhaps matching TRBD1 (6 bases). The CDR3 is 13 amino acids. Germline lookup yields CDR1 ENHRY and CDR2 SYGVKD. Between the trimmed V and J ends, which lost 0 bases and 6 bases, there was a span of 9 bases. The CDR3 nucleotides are TGTGCCATCAGTGAGTCTAGAGGGGGCGAGCAGTACTTC. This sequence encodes CAISESRGGEQYF.

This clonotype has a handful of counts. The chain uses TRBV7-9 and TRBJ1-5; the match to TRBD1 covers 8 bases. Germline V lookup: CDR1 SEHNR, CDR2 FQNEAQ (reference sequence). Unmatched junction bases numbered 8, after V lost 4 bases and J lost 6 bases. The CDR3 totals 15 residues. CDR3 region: CASSSNQGASQPQHF. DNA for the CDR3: TGTGCCAGCAGCTCAAATCAGGGGGCAAGTCAGCCCCAGCATTTT.